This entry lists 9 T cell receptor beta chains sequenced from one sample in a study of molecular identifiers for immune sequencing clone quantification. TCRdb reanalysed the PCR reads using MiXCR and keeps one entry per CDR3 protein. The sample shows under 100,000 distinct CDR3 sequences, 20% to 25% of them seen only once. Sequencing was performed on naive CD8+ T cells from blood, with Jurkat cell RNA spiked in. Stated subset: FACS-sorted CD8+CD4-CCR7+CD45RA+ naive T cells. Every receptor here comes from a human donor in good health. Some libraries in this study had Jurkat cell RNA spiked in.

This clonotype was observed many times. CDR3 DNA: TGTGCCTGGAGTTTGACAGGAGATACGCAGTATTTT. Protein product: CAWSLTGDTQYF. The V call is TRBV30, the J call TRBJ2-3, with a possible D match to TRBD1 (6 bases). The CDR3 totals 12 residues. Trimming removed 2 bases from V and 5 bases from J, with 8 bases in between. Germline V CDR1 and CDR2: GTSNPN, SVGIG (reference sequence).

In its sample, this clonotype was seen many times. The CDR3 loop is CASSTGQGEYEQYF. In DNA, the CDR3 is TGTGCCAGCAGCACGGGACAGGGGGAGTACGAGCAGTACTTC. The chain combines TRBV7-9 with TRBJ2-7, with 11 nucleotides matching TRBD1. The length of the CDR3 is 14 residues. Looked up from germline, CDR1 is SEHNR and CDR2 is FQNEAQ (reference sequence). J was trimmed by 4 bases and V by 5 bases; bases with no gene match: 4.

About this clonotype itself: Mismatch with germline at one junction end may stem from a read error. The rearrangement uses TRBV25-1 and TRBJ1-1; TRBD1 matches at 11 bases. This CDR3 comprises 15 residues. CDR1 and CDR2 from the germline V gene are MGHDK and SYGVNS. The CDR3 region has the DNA TGTGCCAGCAGTGCCTCCGGGACAGGGGGAACTGGAGCTTTCTTT. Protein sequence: CASSASGTGGTGAFF.

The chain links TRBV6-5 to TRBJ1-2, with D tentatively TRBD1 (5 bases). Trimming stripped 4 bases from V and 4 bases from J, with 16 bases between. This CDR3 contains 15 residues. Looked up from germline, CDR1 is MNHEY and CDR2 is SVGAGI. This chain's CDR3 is CASSCSGRGSYGYTF. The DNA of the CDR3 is TGTGCCAGCAGTTGCTCCGGACGGGGGAGCTATGGCTACACCTTC.

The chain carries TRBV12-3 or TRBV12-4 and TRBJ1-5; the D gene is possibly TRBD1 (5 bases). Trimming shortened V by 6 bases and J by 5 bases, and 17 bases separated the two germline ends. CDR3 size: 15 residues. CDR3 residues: CASSTGLGDYQPQHF. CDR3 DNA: TGTGCCAGCAGCACGGGACTGGGCGATTATCAGCCCCAGCATTTT.

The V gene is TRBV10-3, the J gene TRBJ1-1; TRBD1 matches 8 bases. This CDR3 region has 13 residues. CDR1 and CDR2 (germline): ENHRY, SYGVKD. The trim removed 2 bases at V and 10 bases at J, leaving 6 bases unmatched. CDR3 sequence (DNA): TGTGCCATCAGTGAGGAAATCAGGGGGCTAGCTTTCTTT. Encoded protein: CAISEEIRGLAFF.

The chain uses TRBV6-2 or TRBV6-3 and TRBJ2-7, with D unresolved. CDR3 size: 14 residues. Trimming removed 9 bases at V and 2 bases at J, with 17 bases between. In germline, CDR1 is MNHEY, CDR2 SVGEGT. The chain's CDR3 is CASSPGWGTYEQYF. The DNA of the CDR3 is TGTGCCAGTAGTCCGGGCTGGGGAACCTACGAGCAGTACTTC.

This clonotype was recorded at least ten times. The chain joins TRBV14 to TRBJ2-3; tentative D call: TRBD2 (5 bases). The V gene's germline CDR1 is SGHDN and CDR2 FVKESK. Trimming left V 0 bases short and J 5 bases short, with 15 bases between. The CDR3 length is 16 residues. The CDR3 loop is CASSQDILRGKDTQYF. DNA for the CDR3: TGTGCCAGCAGCCAAGATATCCTGAGAGGGAAAGATACGCAGTATTTT.

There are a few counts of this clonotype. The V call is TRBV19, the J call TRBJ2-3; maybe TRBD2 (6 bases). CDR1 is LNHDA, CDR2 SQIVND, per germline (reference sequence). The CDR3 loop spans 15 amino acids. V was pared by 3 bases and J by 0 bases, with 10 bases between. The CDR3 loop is CASSIAGTSTDTQYF. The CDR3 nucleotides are TGTGCCAGTAGTATTGCGGGGACCAGCACAGATACGCAGTATTTT.